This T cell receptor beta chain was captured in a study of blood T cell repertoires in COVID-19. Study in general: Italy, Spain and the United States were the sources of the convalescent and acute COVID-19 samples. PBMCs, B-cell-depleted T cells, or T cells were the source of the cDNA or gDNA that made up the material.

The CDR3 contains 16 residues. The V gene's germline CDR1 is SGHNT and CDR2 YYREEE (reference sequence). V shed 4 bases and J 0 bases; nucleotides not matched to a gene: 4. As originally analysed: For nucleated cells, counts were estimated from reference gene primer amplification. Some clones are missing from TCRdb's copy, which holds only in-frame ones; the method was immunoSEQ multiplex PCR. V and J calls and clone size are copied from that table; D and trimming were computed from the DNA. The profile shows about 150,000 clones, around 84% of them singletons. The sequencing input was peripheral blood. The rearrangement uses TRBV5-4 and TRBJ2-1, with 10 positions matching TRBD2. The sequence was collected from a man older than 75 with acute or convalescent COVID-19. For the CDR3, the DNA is TGTGCCAGCAGCCGTTCTAGCGGGGGCTCCTACAATGAGCAGTTCTTC. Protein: CASSRSSGGSYNEQFF.